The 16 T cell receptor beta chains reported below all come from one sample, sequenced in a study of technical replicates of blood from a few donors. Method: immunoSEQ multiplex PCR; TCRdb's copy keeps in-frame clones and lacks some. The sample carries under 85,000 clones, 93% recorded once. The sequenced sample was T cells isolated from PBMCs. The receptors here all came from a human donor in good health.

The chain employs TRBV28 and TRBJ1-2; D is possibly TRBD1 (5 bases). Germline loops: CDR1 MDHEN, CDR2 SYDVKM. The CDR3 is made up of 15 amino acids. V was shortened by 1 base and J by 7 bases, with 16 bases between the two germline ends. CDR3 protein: CASSLYGGVSGGYTF. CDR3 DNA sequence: TGTGCCAGCAGTTTATACGGGGGGGTAAGCGGTGGCTACACCTTC.

The CDR3 region is CASSDQRLAGFYNEQFF. The CDR3 DNA is TGTGCCAGCAGTGATCAAAGACTAGCGGGGTTCTACAATGAGCAGTTCTTC. This chain uses TRBV25-1 with TRBJ2-1, with 11 bases aligning to TRBD2. V lost 3 bases and J lost 3; bases outside the gene matches: 7. The CDR3 is 17 residues long. Per germline, CDR1 MGHDK and CDR2 SYGVNS.

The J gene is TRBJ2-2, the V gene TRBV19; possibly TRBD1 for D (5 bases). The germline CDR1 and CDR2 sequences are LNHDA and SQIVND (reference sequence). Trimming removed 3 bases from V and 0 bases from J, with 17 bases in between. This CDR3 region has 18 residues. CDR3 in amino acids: CASSILFGAGPNTGELFF. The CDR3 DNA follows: TGTGCCAGTAGTATTCTGTTTGGGGCAGGGCCGAACACCGGGGAGCTGTTTTTT. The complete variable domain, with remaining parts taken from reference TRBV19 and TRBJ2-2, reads DGGITQSPKYLFRKEGQNVTLSCEQNLNHDAMYWYRQDPGQGLRLIYYSQIVNDFQKGDIAEGYSVSREKKESFPLTVTSAQKNPTAFYLCASSILFGAGPNTGELFFGEGSRLTVL.

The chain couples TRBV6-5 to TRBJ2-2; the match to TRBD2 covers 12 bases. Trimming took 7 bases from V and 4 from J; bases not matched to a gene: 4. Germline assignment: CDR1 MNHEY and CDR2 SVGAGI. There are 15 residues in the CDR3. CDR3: CASTTGLAGTGELFF. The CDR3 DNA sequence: TGTGCCAGCACCACGGGACTAGCGGGCACCGGGGAGCTGTTTTTT.

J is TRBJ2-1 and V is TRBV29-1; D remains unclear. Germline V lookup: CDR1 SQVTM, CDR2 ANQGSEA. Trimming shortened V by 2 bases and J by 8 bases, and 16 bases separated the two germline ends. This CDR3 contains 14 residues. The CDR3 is CSVEKDTRVDEQFF. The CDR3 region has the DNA TGCAGCGTTGAAAAAGACACCCGAGTTGATGAGCAGTTCTTC.

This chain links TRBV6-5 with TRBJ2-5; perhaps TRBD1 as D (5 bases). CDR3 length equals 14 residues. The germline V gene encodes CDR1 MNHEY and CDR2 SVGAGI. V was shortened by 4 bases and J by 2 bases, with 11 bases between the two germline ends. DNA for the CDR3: TGTGCCAGCAGTTTGCCGGACACGCAAGAGACCCAGTACTTC. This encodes CASSLPDTQETQYF.

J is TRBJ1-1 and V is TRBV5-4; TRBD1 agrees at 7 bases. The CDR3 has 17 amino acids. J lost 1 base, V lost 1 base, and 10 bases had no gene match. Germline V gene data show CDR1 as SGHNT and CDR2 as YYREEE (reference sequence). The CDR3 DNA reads TGTGCCAGCAGCTTGAAGCAGGGGGGACGGGGGAACACTGAAGCTTTCTTT. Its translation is CASSLKQGGRGNTEAFF.

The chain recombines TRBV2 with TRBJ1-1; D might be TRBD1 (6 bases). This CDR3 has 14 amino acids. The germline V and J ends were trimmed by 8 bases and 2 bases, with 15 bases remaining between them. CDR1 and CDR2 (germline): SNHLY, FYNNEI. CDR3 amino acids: CASGGAYFNTEAFF. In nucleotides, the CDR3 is TGTGCCAGCGGGGGGGCGTACTTTAACACTGAAGCTTTCTTT.

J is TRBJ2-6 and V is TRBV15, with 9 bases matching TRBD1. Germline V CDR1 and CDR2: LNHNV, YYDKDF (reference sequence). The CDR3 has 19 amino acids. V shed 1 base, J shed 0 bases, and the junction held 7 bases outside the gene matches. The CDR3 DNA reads TGTGCCACCAGCAGAGCACTATACAGGGGGCCCTCTGGGGCCAACGTCCTGACTTTC. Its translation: CATSRALYRGPSGANVLTF.

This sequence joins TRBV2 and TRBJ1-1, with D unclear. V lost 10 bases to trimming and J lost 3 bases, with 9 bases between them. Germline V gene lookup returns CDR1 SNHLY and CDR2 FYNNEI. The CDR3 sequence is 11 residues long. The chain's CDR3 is CATRRDTEAFF. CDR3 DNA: TGTGCCACGAGGAGGGACACTGAAGCTTTCTTT.

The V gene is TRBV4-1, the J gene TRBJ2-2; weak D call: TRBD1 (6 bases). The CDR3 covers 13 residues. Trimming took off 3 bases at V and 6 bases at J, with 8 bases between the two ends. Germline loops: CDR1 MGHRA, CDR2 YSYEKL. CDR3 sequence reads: CASSHQGPGELFF. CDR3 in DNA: TGCGCCAGCAGCCATCAGGGGCCCGGGGAGCTGTTTTTT.

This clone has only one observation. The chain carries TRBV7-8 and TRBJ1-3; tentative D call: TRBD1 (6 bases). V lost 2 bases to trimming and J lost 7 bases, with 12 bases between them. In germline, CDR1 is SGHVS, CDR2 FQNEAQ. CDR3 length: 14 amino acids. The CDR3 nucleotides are TGTGCCAGCAGCTTAACAGGGCATACGAACACCATATATTTT. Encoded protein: CASSLTGHTNTIYF.

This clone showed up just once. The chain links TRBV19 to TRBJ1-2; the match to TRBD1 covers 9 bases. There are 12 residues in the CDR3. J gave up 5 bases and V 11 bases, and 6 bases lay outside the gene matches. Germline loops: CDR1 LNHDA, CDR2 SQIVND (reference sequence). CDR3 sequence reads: CAVGQGRYGYTF. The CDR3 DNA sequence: TGTGCCGTAGGACAGGGGCGTTATGGCTACACCTTC.

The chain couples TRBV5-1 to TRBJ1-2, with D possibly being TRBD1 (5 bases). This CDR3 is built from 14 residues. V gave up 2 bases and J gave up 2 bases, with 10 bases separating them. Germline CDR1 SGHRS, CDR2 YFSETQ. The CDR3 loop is CASSLGESNYGYTF. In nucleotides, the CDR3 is TGCGCCAGCAGCTTAGGGGAATCCAACTATGGCTACACCTTC.

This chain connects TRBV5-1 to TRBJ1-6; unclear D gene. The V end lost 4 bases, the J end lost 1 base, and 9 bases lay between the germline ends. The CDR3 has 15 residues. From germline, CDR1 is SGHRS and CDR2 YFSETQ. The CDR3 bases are TGCGCCAGCAGCCCGAGCGGATCCTATAATTCACCCCTCCACTTT. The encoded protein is CASSPSGSYNSPLHF.

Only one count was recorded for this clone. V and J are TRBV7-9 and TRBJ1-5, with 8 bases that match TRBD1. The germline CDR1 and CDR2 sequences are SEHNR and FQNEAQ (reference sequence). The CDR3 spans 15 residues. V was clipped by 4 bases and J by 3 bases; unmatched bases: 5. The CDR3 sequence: CASSWGTGDNQPQHF. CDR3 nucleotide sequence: TGTGCCAGCAGCTGGGGGACAGGAGACAATCAGCCCCAGCATTTT.